These T cell receptor beta chains were read from a single sample in a study of T-cell reconstitution after alpha-beta-depleted transplantation in children. From the PCR reads, TCRdb called clonotypes with MiXCR, one entry per CDR3 protein. Altogether approximately 79,000 distinct CDR3 sequences are present, 18% being singletons, with the ten largest covering 51%. Sequenced here: PBMCs, mostly from graft donor cells, sampled 360 days after TCRalphabeta/CD19-depleted stem cell transplant. Source of these receptors: a male patient aged 2 to 9 who had a stem cell transplant for acute lymphoblastic leukemia, so the T cells may come from the graft donor. Each CDR3 is given with its conserved first and last residue. A D gene is named only where the DNA matches it firmly. The size entry is marked missing in some rows and otherwise reads once, few, many or a size class.

clone_size	v_call	d_call	j_call	cdr3_aa	cdr3_nt
-	TRBV20-1	TRBD1	TRBJ1-1	CSANPLRTGRNTEAFF	TGCAGTGCTAATCCTCTTCGGACAGGGCGGAACACTGAAGCTTTCTTT
-	TRBV6-2/TRBV6-3	-	TRBJ2-1	CASSYRPGGSNEQFF	TGTGCCAGCAGTTACCGCCCCGGGGGAAGCAATGAGCAGTTCTTC
few	TRBV28	-	TRBJ2-7	CASSSARYEQYF	TGTGCCAGCAGTTCGGCACGCTACGAGCAGTACTTC
once	TRBV14	-	TRBJ2-7	CASSQVGLVVSYEQYF	TGTGCCAGCAGCCAAGTTGGGTTAGTCGTTTCCTACGAGCAGTACTTC
-	TRBV11-3	TRBD1	TRBJ2-2	CATDRGNTGELFF	TGTGCCACTGACAGGGGTAACACCGGGGAGCTGTTTTTT
-	TRBV12-3/TRBV12-4	-	TRBJ2-2	CASRRLVYTGELFF	TGTGCCAGCAGACGACTAGTATACACCGGGGAGCTGTTTTTT
few	TRBV4-1	TRBD2	TRBJ2-2	CASTLRASGTGELFF	TGCGCCAGCACCCTTAGGGCTAGCGGCACCGGGGAGCTGTTTTTT
-	TRBV7-9	-	TRBJ2-2	CASSQLRGTGELFF	TGTGCCAGCAGCCAGCTCCGGGGCACCGGGGAGCTGTTTTTT
few	TRBV9	TRBD2	TRBJ2-1	CASSVARREGPYNEQFF	TGTGCCAGCAGCGTAGCTCGGCGGGAGGGCCCCTACAATGAGCAGTTCTTC
many	TRBV3-1	-	TRBJ2-1	CASSQGPGEQFF	TGTGCCAGCAGCCAAGGTCCGGGAGAGCAGTTCTTC
few	TRBV25-1	-	TRBJ2-2	CASSENRVNTGELFF	TGTGCCAGCAGTGAAAACAGGGTGAACACCGGGGAGCTGTTTTTT
-	TRBV5-1	TRBD1	TRBJ2-1	CASSSRTGSVLFF	TGCGCCAGCAGCTCCCGGACAGGGTCGGTTCTGTTCTTC
many	TRBV6-5	TRBD2	TRBJ2-2	CASSSRGGSGTGELFF	TGTGCCAGCAGTTCTAGGGGAGGGTCAGGCACCGGGGAGCTGTTTTTT
many	TRBV5-1	TRBD2	TRBJ2-7	CASSLARTSGWVSYEQYF	TGCGCCAGCAGCTTGGCTAGGACTAGCGGGTGGGTCTCCTACGAGCAGTACTTC
-	TRBV7-8	-	TRBJ2-2	CASSLLWTGELFF	TGTGCCAGCAGCTTACTTTGGACCGGGGAGCTGTTTTTT
few	TRBV6-5	-	TRBJ2-3	CASSYDAVGDTQYF	TGTGCCAGCAGTTACGACGCGGTTGGAGATACGCAGTATTTT
few	TRBV10-2	-	TRBJ1-5	CASTPRRVSNQPQHF	TGCGCCAGCACCCCGAGGAGGGTAAGCAATCAGCCCCAGCATTTT
few	TRBV12-3/TRBV12-4	TRBD2	TRBJ2-4	CASGTSDAKNIQYF	TGTGCCAGCGGGACTAGCGACGCCAAAAACATTCAGTACTTC
few	TRBV7-8	-	TRBJ2-7	CASARASYEQYF	TGTGCCAGCGCTAGGGCCTCCTACGAGCAGTACTTC
few	TRBV24-1	-	TRBJ2-7	CATSDLPPSNEQYF	TGTGCCACCAGTGACCTTCCTCCTTCTAACGAGCAGTACTTC
many	TRBV6-1	-	TRBJ2-7	CASTQRTSGIDWSYEQYF	TGTGCCAGCACCCAAAGAACCTCCGGGATTGATTGGTCCTACGAGCAGTACTTC
many	TRBV5-6	TRBD2	TRBJ2-7	CASSLVTSGRGNEQYF	TGTGCCAGCAGCTTGGTGACTAGCGGGAGGGGAAACGAGCAGTACTTC
many	TRBV4-1	TRBD2	TRBJ2-3	CASSQKRLAGGPLSTDTQYF	TGCGCCAGCAGCCAAAAGAGGTTAGCGGGAGGGCCTCTCAGCACAGATACGCAGTATTTT
-	TRBV7-6	TRBD1	TRBJ2-7	CASSLTKGGEGYGQYF	TGTGCCAGCAGCCTAACAAAAGGGGGCGAAGGCTACGGGCAGTACTTC
-	TRBV10-3	TRBD2	TRBJ2-7	CAITSGSFKVQYF	TGTGCCATCACTAGCGGGAGTTTCAAGGTGCAGTACTTC
few	TRBV10-2	-	TRBJ1-2	CATFRQGSDYGYTF	TGCGCCACCTTTCGGCAGGGCTCCGACTATGGCTACACCTTC
many	TRBV29-1	-	TRBJ2-3	CSVDPGVPDTQYF	TGCAGCGTTGACCCAGGGGTCCCAGATACGCAGTATTTT
-	TRBV6-1	TRBD2	TRBJ2-3	CASSLSGSGGDTQYF	TGTGCCAGCAGCCTTAGCGGGAGCGGGGGAGATACGCAGTATTTT
-	TRBV7-9	TRBD1	TRBJ2-1	CASSRGWDRGQGEQFF	TGTGCCAGCAGCCGAGGATGGGACAGGGGGCAGGGTGAGCAGTTCTTC
many	TRBV3-1	TRBD1	TRBJ1-1	CASSQGTGGGGAFF	TGTGCCAGCAGCCAAGGGACAGGGGGCGGGGGAGCTTTCTTT
many	TRBV7-9	-	TRBJ2-7	CASSLVGPEQYF	TGTGCCAGCAGCTTAGTAGGGCCCGAGCAGTACTTC
few	TRBV7-8	-	TRBJ2-7	CASSLARRQVTFYEQYF	TGTGCCAGCAGCTTAGCGAGGCGACAGGTCACCTTCTACGAGCAGTACTTC
-	TRBV20-1	-	TRBJ2-3	CSARPGTALTDTQYF	TGCAGTGCTAGACCCGGGACCGCTCTCACAGATACGCAGTATTTT
-	TRBV10-3	-	TRBJ2-7	CAILMGQGSYEQYF	TGTGCCATCCTGATGGGGCAGGGTAGCTACGAGCAGTACTTC
-	TRBV12-3/TRBV12-4	TRBD2	TRBJ2-1	CASSSRLAGYNEQFF	TGTGCCAGCAGTAGTCGACTAGCGGGGTACAATGAGCAGTTCTTC
few	TRBV4-1	-	TRBJ2-7	CASSPLALPNYEQYF	TGCGCCAGCAGCCCCCTCGCCCTACCGAACTACGAGCAGTACTTC
few	TRBV10-3	-	TRBJ2-2	CAISGGLSNTGELFF	TGTGCCATCAGTGGCGGACTTTCCAACACCGGGGAGCTGTTTTTT
-	TRBV20-1	-	TRBJ2-1	CSAPDFSSYNEQFF	TGCAGTGCCCCCGACTTTAGCTCCTACAATGAGCAGTTCTTC
once	TRBV21-1	-	TRBJ2-5	CASSNADRPTQGTQYF	TGTGCCAGCAGCAATGCGGACAGGCCAACTCAAGGGACCCAGTACTTC